This entry lists 11 T cell receptor beta chains sequenced from one sample in a study of T cell responses to AZD1222 COVID-19 vaccine. Method: immunoSEQ multiplex PCR; TCRdb's copy keeps in-frame clones and lacks some. Among around 120,000 clones, just over 85% were seen once, and the ten largest hold about 10%. The source was peripheral blood, collected on day 0 of AZD1222 vaccination. These receptors came from an adult in good health.

The V gene is TRBV7-9, the J gene TRBJ1-3; tentative D call: TRBD1 (5 bases). V shed 1 base and J shed 1 base, with 11 bases lying between them. The CDR3 extends over 16 amino acids. Germline loops: CDR1 SEHNR, CDR2 FQNEAQ (reference sequence). This chain's CDR3 is CASSLGPGRSGNTIYF. Here the CDR3 DNA reads TGTGCCAGCAGCTTAGGGCCAGGGAGATCTGGAAACACCATATATTTT.

The chain links TRBV6-6 to TRBJ2-5; perhaps TRBD1 as D (6 bases). Trimming left V 4 bases short and J 5 bases short, with 20 bases between. From germline, CDR1 is MNHNY and CDR2 SVGAGI (reference sequence). The CDR3 sequence is 16 residues long. The CDR3 sequence is CASSWTAQGSSETQYF. The CDR3 region has the DNA TGTGCCAGCAGTTGGACGGCCCAGGGGTCCTCGGAGACCCAGTACTTC.

In DNA, the CDR3 is TGTGCCACCAGTGATTGGCCTCCGGGACAGGGGGCCACTGAAGCTTTCTTT. It codes for CATSDWPPGQGATEAFF. The rearrangement uses TRBV24-1 and TRBJ1-1; 12 positions match TRBD1. The CDR3 has 17 residues. After removal of 2 bases from V and 4 bases from J, the junction contained 7 bases not matched to a gene. Germline V lookup: CDR1 KGHDR, CDR2 SFDVKD.

Of note for this clone: This is likely a read error, given that the CDR3 carries no conserved phenylalanine or tryptophan at its end. The DNA is left out, because the CDR3 cannot be placed on it with certainty; the CDR3 is given as TCRdb lists it. The chain couples TRBV2 to TRBJ1-2. CDR1 SNHLY and CDR2 FYNNEI come from the germline V gene. The CDR3 is 9 amino acids long, termini counted. The CDR3 here is CASSGSDLS.

V gene TRBV3-1 (or the pseudogene TRBV3-2) combines with J gene TRBJ1-3; D unclear. This CDR3 is 15 amino acids long. V lost 1 base, J lost 2 bases, and 9 bases lay in between. Germline V gene data show CDR1 as LGHDT and CDR2 as YNNKEL (reference sequence). CDR3 coding DNA: TGTGCCAGCAGCCAAGGAAGGGTCACTGGAAACACCATATATTTT. Its translation: CASSQGRVTGNTIYF.

V gene TRBV6-4 combines with J gene TRBJ2-1; TRBD1 aligns across 7 bases. J gave up 5 bases and V 5 bases, and 9 bases lay outside the gene matches. The CDR3 loop spans 15 amino acids. Germline lookup yields CDR1 MRHNA and CDR2 SNTAGT. The CDR3 region is CASSPTGYRDNEQFF. CDR3 DNA: TGTGCCAGCAGTCCGACAGGGTATCGTGACAATGAGCAGTTCTTC.

This sequence joins TRBV7-2 and TRBJ1-1; possible D gene TRBD1, 5 bases. CDR3 size: 14 residues. The ends were cut back, 3 bases at V and 1 base at J, with 9 bases in the middle. Germline CDR1 SGHTA, CDR2 FQGNSA. The chain's CDR3 is CASSFQGPNTEAFF. The CDR3 coding sequence is TGTGCCAGCAGCTTCCAGGGACCGAACACTGAAGCTTTCTTT.

This clone was found a few times. The CDR3 sequence: CASSIQGAFPYNSPLHF. The CDR3 region has the DNA TGTGCCAGTAGTATCCAAGGGGCGTTCCCCTATAATTCACCCCTCCACTTT. V usage is TRBV19 and J usage is TRBJ1-6; tentatively, D is TRBD1 (5 bases). V shed 3 bases and J shed 2 bases, with 14 bases lying between them. The germline V gene has CDR1 LNHDA and CDR2 SQIVND (reference sequence). There are 17 residues in the CDR3.

The chain carries TRBV20-1 and TRBJ2-2, with D uncertain. V shed 3 bases and J shed 5 bases, with 16 bases lying between them. This CDR3 is built from 15 residues. Germline V lookup: CDR1 DFQATT, CDR2 SNEGSKA (reference sequence). The CDR3 is CSASQRPQVTGELFF. The CDR3 DNA reads as TGCAGTGCTAGTCAGCGTCCCCAGGTTACCGGGGAGCTGTTTTTT.

This clone showed up just once. The DNA for the CDR3 is TGCGCCAACCCAGGGTTCCCAAGTAACTCTGGGGCCAACGTCCTGACTTTC. Its protein is CANPGFPSNSGANVLTF. This sequence joins TRBV4-1 and TRBJ2-6, with D possibly matching TRBD1 (5 bases). The V end was cut by 10 bases, the J end by 0 bases, with 19 bases between. Germline CDR1 MGHRA, CDR2 YSYEKL. The CDR3 has 17 amino acids.

This clone was observed once. The rearrangement uses TRBV5-1 and TRBJ1-2; TRBD1 is a possible D gene (5 bases). There are 15 residues in the CDR3. Germline V gene sequence: CDR1 SGHRS, CDR2 YFSETQ. V lost 5 bases to trimming and J lost 2 bases, with 16 bases between them. The chain's CDR3 is CASRSGGVGNYGYTF. CDR3 coding DNA: TGCGCCAGCAGGTCGGGGGGAGTCGGCAACTATGGCTACACCTTC.